Below, 15 T cell receptor beta chains from the same sample are listed, as sequenced in a study of cytotoxic CD8 clonotypes in ibrutinib-treated CLL. Method: immunoSEQ multiplex PCR; TCRdb's copy keeps in-frame clones and lacks some. The repertoire holds about 130,000 clones, with approximately 81% as singletons. Sequences were derived from PBMCs, sampled after 24 months of ibrutinib treatment. Receptor source: a human donor with chronic lymphocytic leukemia.

This chain links TRBV5-6 with TRBJ1-1; D remains ambiguous. Germline V gene sequence: CDR1 SGHDT, CDR2 YYEEEE. V shed 0 bases and J shed 8 bases, with 11 bases lying between them. The CDR3 runs to 13 residues. The CDR3 DNA is TGTGCCAGCAGCTTGGCCTTGGAGGGAGAAGCTTTCTTT. Protein sequence: CASSLALEGEAFF.

The sample holds a few counts of this clone. V gene TRBV6-4 combines with J gene TRBJ1-5; no reliable D call. Germline CDR1 and CDR2: MRHNA and SNTAGT. Trimming took 8 bases from V and 7 from J, leaving 15 bases between them. The CDR3 is 13 amino acids. DNA of the CDR3: TGTGCCAGCGGAGTGGCAGATGGGCAGCCCCAGCATTTT. It yields the protein CASGVADGQPQHF.

The chain links TRBV5-1 to TRBJ2-3; 8 bases match TRBD2. In germline, CDR1 is SGHRS, CDR2 YFSETQ. The CDR3 contains 16 residues. The junction had 7 bases not matched to a gene; V was cut back by 4 bases and J by 0 bases. The CDR3 is CASSVEAGASTDTQYF. The CDR3 nucleotides read TGCGCCAGCAGCGTGGAAGCGGGGGCGAGCACAGATACGCAGTATTTT.

This clone appeared a few times. This rearrangement joins TRBV6-5 to TRBJ1-5; a possible D gene is TRBD1 (5 bases). With 10 bases removed from V and 3 bases from J, the gap between germline ends came to 13 bases. CDR3 length equals 13 residues. Looked up from germline, CDR1 is MNHEY and CDR2 is SVGAGI. This chain's CDR3 is CATSRGPNQPQHF. The CDR3 DNA sequence: TGTGCCACCTCAAGGGGTCCCAATCAGCCCCAGCATTTT.

The chain recombines TRBV9 with TRBJ2-3; 8 bases map to TRBD1. The CDR3 consists of 17 residues. V was pared by 3 bases and J by 3 bases, with 12 bases of the junction left unmatched. Germline V gene sequence: CDR1 SGDLS, CDR2 YYNGEE. Here the CDR3 reads CASSGGRGRGGTDTQYF. CDR3 in DNA: TGTGCCAGCAGCGGTGGCAGGGGGCGCGGAGGGACAGATACGCAGTATTTT. Combining the CDR3 with reference TRBV9 and TRBJ2-3 gives the whole variable domain DSGVTQTPKHLITATGQRVTLRCSPRSGDLSVYWYQQSLDQGLQFLIQYYNGEERAKGNILERFSAQQFPDLHSELNLSSLELGDSALYFCASSGGRGRGGTDTQYFGPGTRLTVL.

V usage is TRBV9 and J usage is TRBJ1-1; D gene unclear. The CDR3 totals 13 residues. V gave up 3 bases and J gave up 2 bases, with 8 bases separating them. CDR1 is SGDLS and CDR2 is YYNGEE in the germline V gene. CDR3 residues: CASSADHNTEAFF. The CDR3 nucleotides are TGTGCCAGCAGCGCGGACCACAACACTGAAGCTTTCTTT. The whole variable domain, remainder taken from reference TRBV9 and TRBJ1-1, is DSGVTQTPKHLITATGQRVTLRCSPRSGDLSVYWYQQSLDQGLQFLIQYYNGEERAKGNILERFSAQQFPDLHSELNLSSLELGDSALYFCASSADHNTEAFFGQGTRLTVV.

The chain is built from TRBV6-5 and TRBJ1-2, with no clear D. The V end was cut by 11 bases, the J end by 0 bases, with 16 bases between. The CDR3 runs 14 residues. In germline, CDR1 is MNHEY, CDR2 SVGAGI. In DNA, the CDR3 is TGTGCCCCTCGCACCCCCGGCACTAACTATGGCTACACCTTC. Its translation is CAPRTPGTNYGYTF.

The CDR3 region is CASSSVSGGADEQFF. DNA for the CDR3: TGTGCCAGCAGCTCTGTGAGCGGGGGGGCCGATGAGCAGTTCTTC. The chain combines TRBV7-2 with TRBJ2-1; 10 bases line up with TRBD2. The V segment lost 4 bases and the J segment 8 bases; nucleotides outside the gene matches: 8. Germline loops: CDR1 SGHTA, CDR2 FQGNSA. The CDR3 sequence is 15 residues long.

The chain has TRBV7-9 and TRBJ1-2; D remains ambiguous. Germline V CDR1 and CDR2: SEHNR, FQNEAQ (reference sequence). Trimming took off 3 bases at V and 2 bases at J, with 10 bases between the two ends. CDR3 length: 14 amino acids. The CDR3 sequence is CASSFRLANYGYTF. The CDR3 region has the DNA TGTGCCAGCAGCTTCCGGCTCGCAAACTATGGCTACACCTTC.

V gene TRBV19 combines with J gene TRBJ2-3; TRBD2 matches at 11 bases. The CDR3 loop spans 16 amino acids. J gave up 1 base and V 5 bases, and 5 bases lay outside the gene matches. Germline-derived CDR1 and CDR2 are LNHDA and SQIVND (reference sequence). CDR3 in amino acids: CASSVGTSGRTDTQYF. In DNA form, the CDR3 reads TGTGCCAGTAGTGTCGGGACTAGCGGACGCACAGATACGCAGTATTTT.

The CDR3 DNA sequence: TGTGCCACCAGCCCAAACAAAAACATTCAGTACTTC. Protein: CATSPNKNIQYF. J is TRBJ2-4 and V is TRBV15; D remains ambiguous. The CDR3 has 12 residues. Germline CDR1 and CDR2: LNHNV and YYDKDF (reference sequence). Trimming removed 5 bases from V and 3 bases from J, with 5 bases in between.

The V gene is TRBV18, the J gene TRBJ1-5; a weak D match, TRBD1 (5 bases). CDR1 and CDR2 (germline): KGHSH, LQKENI. Trimming cost V 1 base and J 6 bases, with 7 bases left between them. The CDR3 has 13 amino acids. CDR3 residues: CASSPQGSQPQHF. CDR3 DNA: TGTGCCAGCTCACCACAGGGGAGTCAGCCCCAGCATTTT.

The chain employs TRBV5-1 and TRBJ1-2; 11 positions match TRBD1. This CDR3 has 16 amino acids. V dropped 4 bases and J dropped 2; count of bases not matched to a gene: 7. Germline-derived CDR1 and CDR2 are SGHRS and YFSETQ. CDR3 in amino acids: CASSPGTGGSNYGYTF. CDR3 DNA: TGCGCCAGCAGCCCGGGGACAGGGGGGTCGAACTATGGCTACACCTTC.

In this sample, this clone turned up a few times. This chain links TRBV14 with TRBJ1-1, with TRBD1 as a possible D gene (5 bases). CDR1 is SGHDN, CDR2 FVKESK, per germline. CDR3 size: 15 residues. The V end lost 4 bases, the J end lost 3 bases, and 15 bases lay between the germline ends. Here the CDR3 reads CASSPWTSAHTEAFF. CDR3 DNA: TGTGCCAGCAGCCCTTGGACATCCGCACACACTGAAGCTTTCTTT.

The rearrangement uses TRBV6-1 and TRBJ1-2; D not certain. V lost 1 base, J lost 1 base, and 16 bases lay in between. The germline CDR1 and CDR2 sequences are MNHNS and SASEGT. The CDR3 runs 17 residues. The CDR3 sequence: CASSEDFSGPINYGYTF. The CDR3 nucleotides are TGTGCCAGCAGTGAAGACTTCTCGGGCCCCATTAACTATGGCTACACCTTC.